The 6 T cell receptor beta chains presented below share a single source sample, sequenced in a study of blood T cell repertoires in COVID-19. Generated by immunoSEQ multiplex PCR, the TCRdb table keeps only in-frame clones and is missing some. The repertoire holds some 300,000 clones, with about 88% as singletons. Sequenced: PBMCs or T cells enriched from blood (not recorded which). These receptors all stem from a woman aged 55-70 years in a cohort exposed to, infected with or recovered from COVID-19 (not recorded which).

V usage is TRBV7-6 and J usage is TRBJ1-6; maybe TRBD1 (5 bases). CDR1 and CDR2 from the germline V gene are SGHVS and FNYEAQ. The V and J ends lost 0 bases and 6 bases respectively, with 9 bases between them. The CDR3 contains 15 residues. The CDR3 nucleotides read TGTGCCAGCAGCTTAGCGGGGGGTCCTAATTCACCCCTCCACTTT. It yields the protein CASSLAGGPNSPLHF.

This sequence joins TRBV29-1 and TRBJ2-7, with 10 bases fitting TRBD1. The CDR3 has 15 amino acids. J lost 1 base, V lost 3 bases, and 6 bases had no gene match. Per germline, CDR1 SQVTM and CDR2 ANQGSEA. CDR3 protein: CSVDAGTGASYEQYF. CDR3 in DNA: TGCAGCGTTGACGCGGGGACAGGGGCTTCCTACGAGCAGTACTTC.

This clone occurred once. V is TRBV3-1 (or the pseudogene TRBV3-2) and J is TRBJ1-1, with D hard to call. V lost 4 bases to trimming and J lost 3 bases, with 9 bases between them. Germline loops: CDR1 LGHDT, CDR2 YNNKEL (reference sequence). This CDR3 has 13 amino acids. CDR3: CASSLGSDTEAFF. In nucleotides, the CDR3 is TGTGCCAGCAGCCTAGGGAGCGACACTGAAGCTTTCTTT.

The chain uses TRBV19 and TRBJ2-1, with 13 nucleotides matching TRBD2. The V segment lost 1 base and the J segment 3 bases; nucleotides outside the gene matches: 3. CDR3 length equals 17 residues. The germline CDR1 and CDR2 sequences are LNHDA and SQIVND (reference sequence). The CDR3 nucleotides read TGTGCCAGTAGTATAGGGACTAGCGGGAGTGTCTACAATGAGCAGTTCTTC. It encodes CASSIGTSGSVYNEQFF.

This rearrangement joins TRBV28 to TRBJ1-5, with D hard to call. Trimming took 7 bases from V and 2 from J, leaving 15 bases between them. This CDR3 spans 15 amino acids. The germline V gene has CDR1 MDHEN and CDR2 SYDVKM. The CDR3 DNA follows: TGTGCCAGCAAGAGCGCGATGAAGGGCAATCAGCCCCAGCATTTT. It translates to CASKSAMKGNQPQHF.

V is TRBV6-2 or TRBV6-3 and J is TRBJ2-3; possible D gene TRBD1, 6 bases. The germline V and J ends were trimmed by 0 bases and 6 bases, with 13 bases remaining between them. The germline V gene has CDR1 MNHEY and CDR2 SVGEGT. The CDR3 has 15 amino acids. The CDR3 is CASSYSNRDLDTQYF. Here the CDR3 DNA reads TGTGCCAGCAGTTACTCAAACAGGGATCTGGATACGCAGTATTTT.